This T cell receptor (beta chain) was identified during a study of cytomegalovirus exposure and HLA in healthy donors. This table comes from immunoSEQ multiplex PCR, and its TCRdb copy is limited to in-frame clones, with some not included. Of roughly 220,000 clones listed, 65% to 85% are singletons. Trimming pared 5 bases from V and 0 bases from J, leaving 10 bases between. The CDR3 has 15 residues. Germline V gene data show CDR1 as MNHEY and CDR2 as SVGAGI. This clonotype was obtained from a woman aged 25 to 39 in good health and CMV-seropositive. Sequences were obtained from PBMCs. The chain has TRBV6-5 and TRBJ1-4; no firm D call. The CDR3 DNA follows: TGTGCCAGCAGTCGAAACAGCGCAACTAATGAAAAACTGTTTTTT. Its protein product is CASSRNSATNEKLFF.